The 9 T cell receptor beta chains below come from one sample, sequenced in a study of cytotoxic CD8 clonotypes in ibrutinib-treated CLL. The data were produced by immunoSEQ multiplex PCR, yet TCRdb's version contains in-frame clones alone and is incomplete. Of about 18,000 clones in the sample, 75% to 85% were seen once. This specimen consisted of PBMCs, obtained before ibrutinib treatment. These TCRs come from a human donor with chronic lymphocytic leukemia.

The chain carries TRBV28 and TRBJ2-7; weak D call: TRBD1 (5 bases). Trimming cost V 2 bases and J 5 bases, with 16 bases left between them. Per germline, CDR1 MDHEN and CDR2 SYDVKM. CDR3 size: 15 residues. The CDR3 is CASSLGAGQFDEQYF. The DNA for the CDR3 is TGTGCCAGCAGTTTAGGGGCCGGGCAATTCGACGAGCAGTACTTC.

The chain carries TRBV7-3 and TRBJ2-1; possibly TRBD1 or TRBD2 for D (5 bases each). Germline CDR1 and CDR2: SGHTA and FQGTGA. V was shortened by 2 bases and J by 5 bases, with 13 bases between the two germline ends. The CDR3 is made up of 15 amino acids. The CDR3 region has the DNA TGTGCCAGCAGCTTAGGACAAGCGGAAAACAATGAGCAGTTCTTC. Protein: CASSLGQAENNEQFF.

This rearrangement joins TRBV19 to TRBJ2-1, with D possibly being TRBD1 or TRBD2 (5 bases each). The CDR3 totals 16 residues. CDR1 and CDR2 (germline): LNHDA, SQIVND (reference sequence). V lost 6 bases and J lost 6, with 21 bases in between. The CDR3 nucleotides are TGTGCCAGTAGCCTAAAAGTTAAGGGACGGATCAATGAGCAGTTCTTC. Its protein product is CASSLKVKGRINEQFF.

CDR3 residues: CASSLNSGSNEQFF. CDR3 nucleotide sequence: TGTGCCAGCAGCTTGAATAGCGGGAGTAATGAGCAGTTCTTC. V gene TRBV7-8 combines with J gene TRBJ2-1, with TRBD2 identical over 9 bases. CDR3 length: 14 residues. V shed 3 bases and J 7 bases; nucleotides not matched to a gene: 4. Germline lookup yields CDR1 SGHVS and CDR2 FQNEAQ.

The chain carries TRBV28 and TRBJ2-7; D gene uncertain. Germline CDR1 reads MDHEN; CDR2 reads SYDVKM. The length of the CDR3 is 12 residues. V lost 7 bases to trimming and J lost 2 bases, with 9 bases between them. CDR3: CASMTSPYEQYF. The CDR3 DNA reads as TGTGCCAGCATGACCTCTCCCTACGAGCAGTACTTC.

The rearrangement joins TRBV28 to TRBJ2-7, with 13 nucleotides matching TRBD2. Germline values: CDR1 MDHEN, CDR2 SYDVKM. This CDR3 comprises 16 residues. V gave up 5 bases and J gave up 5 bases; unmatched junction bases: 9. The CDR3 loop is CASSPPGTSGNNEQYF. DNA of the CDR3: TGTGCCAGCAGTCCCCCCGGGACTAGCGGGAACAACGAGCAGTACTTC.

The V gene is TRBV7-2, the J gene TRBJ1-2; D gene uncertain. V dropped 0 bases and J dropped 6 bases, with 5 bases sitting between them. Germline CDR1 reads SGHTA; CDR2 reads FQGNSA. CDR3 length equals 12 residues. The CDR3 is CASSLAGNGYTF. Here the CDR3 DNA reads TGTGCCAGCAGCTTAGCGGGAAATGGCTACACCTTC.

This sequence joins TRBV2 and TRBJ2-5; TRBD2 agrees at 7 bases. Germline assignment: CDR1 SNHLY and CDR2 FYNNEI. V lost 4 bases and J lost 3; bases outside the gene matches: 5. This CDR3 contains 14 residues. In DNA form, the CDR3 reads TGTGCCAGCAGTGGCTTCGCGGGAGAAGAGACCCAGTACTTC. Translating it yields CASSGFAGEETQYF.

This clone has just one count. This chain links TRBV7-2 with TRBJ2-7; 7 nucleotides align to TRBD1. With V trimmed by 4 bases and J by 5 bases, 11 bases remained unmatched. The CDR3 consists of 15 residues. CDR1 and CDR2 (germline): SGHTA, FQGNSA. The CDR3 loop reads CASSYTSDRVHEQYF. The DNA for the CDR3 is TGTGCCAGCAGCTACACATCCGACAGGGTCCACGAGCAGTACTTC.